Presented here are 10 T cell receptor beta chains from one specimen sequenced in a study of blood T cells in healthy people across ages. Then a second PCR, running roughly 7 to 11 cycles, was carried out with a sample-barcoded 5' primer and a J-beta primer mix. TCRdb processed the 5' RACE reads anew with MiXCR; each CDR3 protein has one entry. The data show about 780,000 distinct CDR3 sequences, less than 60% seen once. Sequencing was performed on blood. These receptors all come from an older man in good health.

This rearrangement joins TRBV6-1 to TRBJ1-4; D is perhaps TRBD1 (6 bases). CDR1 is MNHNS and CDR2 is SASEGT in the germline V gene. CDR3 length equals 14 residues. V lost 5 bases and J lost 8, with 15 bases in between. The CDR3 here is CASSSWAGEEKLFF. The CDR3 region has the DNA TGTGCCAGCAGTAGCTGGGCAGGGGAGGAAAAACTGTTTTTT.

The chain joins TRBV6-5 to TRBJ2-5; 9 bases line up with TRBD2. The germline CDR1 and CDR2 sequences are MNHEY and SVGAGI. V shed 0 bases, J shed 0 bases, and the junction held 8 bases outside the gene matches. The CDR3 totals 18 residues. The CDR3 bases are TGTGCCAGCAGTTACTCGGGTAGCGGGAGCTTTTACCAAGAGACCCAGTACTTC. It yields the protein CASSYSGSGSFYQETQYF.

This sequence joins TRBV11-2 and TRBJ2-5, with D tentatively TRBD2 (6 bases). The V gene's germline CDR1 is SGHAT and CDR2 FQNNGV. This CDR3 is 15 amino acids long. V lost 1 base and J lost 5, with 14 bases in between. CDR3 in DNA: TGTGCCAGCAGCTTAGCTGGGGTCCGGGGGGAGACCCAGTACTTC. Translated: CASSLAGVRGETQYF.

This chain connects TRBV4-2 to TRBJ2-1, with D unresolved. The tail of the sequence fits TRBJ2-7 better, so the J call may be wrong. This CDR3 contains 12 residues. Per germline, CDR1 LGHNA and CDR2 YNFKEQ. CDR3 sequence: CASSQGNNEQYF. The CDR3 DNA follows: TGTGCCAGCAGCCAAGGCAACAATGAGCAGTACTTC.

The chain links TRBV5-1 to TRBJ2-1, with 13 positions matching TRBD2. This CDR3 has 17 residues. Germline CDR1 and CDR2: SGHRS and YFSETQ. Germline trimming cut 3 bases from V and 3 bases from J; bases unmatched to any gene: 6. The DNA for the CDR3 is TGCGCCAGCAGCTCCGGGGGACTAGCGGGATACTACAATGAGCAGTTCTTC. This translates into CASSSGGLAGYYNEQFF.

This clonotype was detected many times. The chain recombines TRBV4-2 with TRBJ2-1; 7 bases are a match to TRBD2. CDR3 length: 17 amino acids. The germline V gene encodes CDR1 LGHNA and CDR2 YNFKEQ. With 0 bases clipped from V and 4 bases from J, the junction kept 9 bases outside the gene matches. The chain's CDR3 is CASSQEYWDSGYNEQFF. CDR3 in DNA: TGTGCCAGCAGCCAAGAATACTGGGATAGCGGGTACAATGAGCAGTTCTTC.

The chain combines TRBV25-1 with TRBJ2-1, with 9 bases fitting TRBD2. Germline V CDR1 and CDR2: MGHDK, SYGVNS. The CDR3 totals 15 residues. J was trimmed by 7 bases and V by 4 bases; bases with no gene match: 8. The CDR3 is CASSVAGVWWNEQFF. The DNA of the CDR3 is TGTGCCAGCAGTGTAGCGGGAGTATGGTGGAATGAGCAGTTCTTC.

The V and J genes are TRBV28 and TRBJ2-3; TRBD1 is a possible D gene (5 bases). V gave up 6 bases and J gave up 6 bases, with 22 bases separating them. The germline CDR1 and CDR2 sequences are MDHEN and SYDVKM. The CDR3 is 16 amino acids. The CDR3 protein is CASSANGVRAGDTQYF. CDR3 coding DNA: TGTGCCAGCAGCGCGAATGGGGTCAGGGCCGGGGATACGCAGTATTTT.

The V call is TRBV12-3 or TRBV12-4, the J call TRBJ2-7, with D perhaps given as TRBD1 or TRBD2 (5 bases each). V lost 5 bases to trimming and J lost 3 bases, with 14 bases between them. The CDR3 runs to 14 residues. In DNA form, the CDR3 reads TGTGCCAGCAGTGTCAGCCCGAGGGGCTACGAGCAGTACTTC. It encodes CASSVSPRGYEQYF.

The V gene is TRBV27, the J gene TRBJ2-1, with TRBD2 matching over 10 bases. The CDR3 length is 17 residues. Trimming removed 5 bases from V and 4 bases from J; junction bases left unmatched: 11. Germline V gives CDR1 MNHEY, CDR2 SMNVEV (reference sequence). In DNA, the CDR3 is TGTGCCAGCAGTCCGGGCAGTCTTAGCGGGAGGTACAATGAGCAGTTCTTC. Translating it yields CASSPGSLSGRYNEQFF.